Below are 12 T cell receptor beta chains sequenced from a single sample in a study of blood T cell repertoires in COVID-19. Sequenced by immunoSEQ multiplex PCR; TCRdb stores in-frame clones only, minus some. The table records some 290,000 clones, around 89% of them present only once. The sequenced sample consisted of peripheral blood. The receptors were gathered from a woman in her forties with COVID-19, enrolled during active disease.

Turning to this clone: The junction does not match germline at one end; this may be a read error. CDR3 DNA sequence: TGTGCTAGCAGCTTCTTCCTCTCTGGAAACACCATATATTTT. It encodes CASSFFLSGNTIYF. The gene calls are TRBV7-7 and TRBJ1-3; D unclear. This CDR3 comprises 14 residues. Germline values: CDR1 SSHAT, CDR2 FNYEAQ (reference sequence).

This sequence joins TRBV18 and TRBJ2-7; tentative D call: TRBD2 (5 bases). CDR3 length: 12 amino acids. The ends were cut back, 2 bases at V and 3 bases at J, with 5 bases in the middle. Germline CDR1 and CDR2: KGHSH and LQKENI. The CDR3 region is CASSPEGYEQYF. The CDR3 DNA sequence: TGTGCCAGCTCACCAGAGGGCTACGAGCAGTACTTC.

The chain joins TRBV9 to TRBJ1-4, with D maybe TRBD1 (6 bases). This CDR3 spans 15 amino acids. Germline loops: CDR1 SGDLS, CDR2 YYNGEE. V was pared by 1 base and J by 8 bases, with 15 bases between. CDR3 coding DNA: TGTGCCAGCAGCGTAAGGGGGAGAGCGGACGAAAAACTGTTTTTT. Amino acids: CASSVRGRADEKLFF.

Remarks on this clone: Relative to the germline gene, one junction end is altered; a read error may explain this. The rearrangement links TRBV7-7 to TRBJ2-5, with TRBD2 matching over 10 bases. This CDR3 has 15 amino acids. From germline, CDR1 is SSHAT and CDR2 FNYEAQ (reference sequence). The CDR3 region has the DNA TGTGCTAGCAGCCCTACTAGCGGGGTACAAGAGACCCAGTACTTC. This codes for CASSPTSGVQETQYF.

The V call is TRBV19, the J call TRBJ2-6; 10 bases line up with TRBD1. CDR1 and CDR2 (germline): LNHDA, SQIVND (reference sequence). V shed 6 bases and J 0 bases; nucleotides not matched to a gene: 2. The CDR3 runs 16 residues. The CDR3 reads CASRGQGNSGANVLTF. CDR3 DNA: TGTGCCAGTAGGGGACAGGGGAACTCTGGGGCCAACGTCCTGACTTTC.

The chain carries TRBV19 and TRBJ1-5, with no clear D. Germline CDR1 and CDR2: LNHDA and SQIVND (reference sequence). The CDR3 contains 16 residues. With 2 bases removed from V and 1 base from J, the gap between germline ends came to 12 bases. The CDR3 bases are TGTGCCAGTAGTATATGGGCCCCTGCCAGCAATCAGCCCCAGCATTTT. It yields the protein CASSIWAPASNQPQHF.

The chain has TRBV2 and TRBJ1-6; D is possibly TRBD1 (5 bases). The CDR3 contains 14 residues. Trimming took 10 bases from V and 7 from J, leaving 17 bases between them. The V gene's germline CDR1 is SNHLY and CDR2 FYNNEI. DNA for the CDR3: TGTGCCACCACTCGGGGGGATAGGAATTCACCCCTCCACTTT. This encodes CATTRGDRNSPLHF.

The CDR3 sequence: CASSFLGQGTDTQYF. The CDR3 nucleotides read TGTGCCAGCAGTTTTTTAGGACAGGGCACAGATACGCAGTATTTT. The genes are TRBV6-5 and TRBJ2-3; 7 nucleotides match TRBD1. CDR3 length: 15 residues. With V trimmed by 4 bases and J by 1 base, 5 bases remained unmatched. Germline assignment: CDR1 MNHEY and CDR2 SVGAGI.

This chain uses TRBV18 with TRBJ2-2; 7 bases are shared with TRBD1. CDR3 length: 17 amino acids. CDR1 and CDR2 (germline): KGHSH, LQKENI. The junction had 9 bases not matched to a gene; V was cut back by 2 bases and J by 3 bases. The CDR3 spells CASSPSKGAKDTGELFF. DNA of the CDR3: TGTGCCAGCTCACCAAGTAAGGGGGCGAAGGACACCGGGGAGCTGTTTTTT. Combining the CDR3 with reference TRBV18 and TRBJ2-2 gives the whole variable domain NAGVMQNPRHLVRRRGQEARLRCSPMKGHSHVYWYRQLPEEGLKFMVYLQKENIIDESGMPKERFSAEFPKEGPSILRIQQVVRGDSAAYFCASSPSKGAKDTGELFFGEGSRLTVL.

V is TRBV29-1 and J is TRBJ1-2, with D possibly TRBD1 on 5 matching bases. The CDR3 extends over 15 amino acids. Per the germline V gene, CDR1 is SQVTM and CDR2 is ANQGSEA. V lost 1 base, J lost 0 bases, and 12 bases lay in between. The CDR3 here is CSVEVPGKTNYGYTF. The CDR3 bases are TGCAGCGTTGAAGTACCAGGGAAAACTAACTATGGCTACACCTTC.

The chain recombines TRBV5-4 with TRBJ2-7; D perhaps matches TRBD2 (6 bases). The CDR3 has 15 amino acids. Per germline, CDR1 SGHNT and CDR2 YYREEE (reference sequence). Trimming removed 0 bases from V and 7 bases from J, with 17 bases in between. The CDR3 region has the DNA TGTGCCAGCAGCTTGGCGGGCGGGACTCGTGGGGAGCAGTACTTC. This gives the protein CASSLAGGTRGEQYF.

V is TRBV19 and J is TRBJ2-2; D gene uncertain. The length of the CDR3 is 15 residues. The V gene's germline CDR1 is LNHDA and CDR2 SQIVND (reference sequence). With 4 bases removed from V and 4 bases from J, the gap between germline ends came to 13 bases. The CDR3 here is CASSRILGATGELFF. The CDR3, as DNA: TGTGCCAGTAGTAGGATTCTAGGCGCCACCGGGGAGCTGTTTTTT.